A single sample is the source of the 31 T cell receptor beta chains below, sequenced in a study of blood T cells in healthy people across ages. With a J-beta primer mix and a sample-barcoded 5' primer, a second PCR ran about 7 to 12 cycles. One entry per CDR3 protein, called by TCRdb with MiXCR from the 5' RACE reads. The profile shows around 1,500,000 distinct CDR3 sequences, about 28% of them singletons. The sample comprised blood. These receptors originate from a woman aged 25 to 39 in good health.

This chain joins TRBV5-1 and TRBJ1-4; D remains ambiguous. Trimming took off 0 bases at V and 0 bases at J, with 9 bases between the two ends. The CDR3 length is 16 residues. The germline V gene encodes CDR1 SGHRS and CDR2 YFSETQ. The CDR3 DNA reads TGCGCCAGCAGCTTGGATCCTTTTGCAACTAATGAAAAACTGTTTTTT. Encoded protein: CASSLDPFATNEKLFF.

The rearrangement uses TRBV10-3 and TRBJ1-5; no reliable D call. Trimming left V 5 bases short and J 5 bases short, with 10 bases between. The germline gives CDR1 ENHRY, CDR2 SYGVKD. The CDR3 consists of 13 residues. The CDR3 nucleotides read TGTGCCATCAGTACGGTGGTAGATCAGCCCCAGCATTTT. Encoded protein: CAISTVVDQPQHF.

This clonotype was seen repeatedly, ten times or more. The chain joins TRBV29-1 to TRBJ2-7; TRBD1 or TRBD2 may be the D gene (6 bases each). This CDR3 spans 14 amino acids. Trimming took off 7 bases at V and 1 base at J, with 17 bases between the two ends. CDR1 and CDR2 from the germline V gene are SQVTM and ANQGSEA. CDR3 DNA sequence: TGCAGCGCCGACGGGGGCTTAGGTTCCTACGAGCAGTACTTC. Its protein product is CSADGGLGSYEQYF.

This clonotype was counted many times. The chain carries TRBV12-3 or TRBV12-4 and TRBJ2-7; 9 positions agree with TRBD1. J was trimmed by 5 bases and V by 7 bases; bases with no gene match: 9. The length of the CDR3 is 14 residues. CDR3 protein: CASTARDRVHEQYF. CDR3 sequence (DNA): TGTGCCAGCACCGCCCGGGACAGGGTCCACGAGCAGTACTTC.

V gene TRBV2 combines with J gene TRBJ2-4; 10 nucleotides match TRBD2. Germline trimming cut 1 base from V and 2 bases from J; bases unmatched to any gene: 5. Germline CDR1 and CDR2: SNHLY and FYNNEI. CDR3 length equals 17 residues. The CDR3 DNA follows: TGTGCCAGCAGTGAAGTGCTAGCGGGAGTTACCAAAAACATTCAGTACTTC. Translating gives CASSEVLAGVTKNIQYF.

The sample holds many counts of this clonotype. V and J are TRBV28 and TRBJ1-2; TRBD1 is a possible D gene (5 bases). Germline V lookup: CDR1 MDHEN, CDR2 SYDVKM. V lost 9 bases and J 0 bases, leaving 20 bases between the germline ends. The CDR3 length is 16 residues. CDR3 region: CASSPIGGDPNYGYTF. The CDR3 DNA is TGTGCCAGTAGTCCGATTGGAGGGGACCCTAACTATGGCTACACCTTC.

The rearrangement uses TRBV3-1 and TRBJ2-2, with unresolved D. V was pared by 4 bases and J by 3 bases, with 9 bases between. Germline CDR1 is LGHDT and CDR2 is YNNKEL (reference sequence). The CDR3 is 14 amino acids. DNA of the CDR3: TGTGCCAGCAGCCCCCGCCGGGACACCGGGGAGCTGTTTTTT. This gives the protein CASSPRRDTGELFF. Drawing the rest from reference TRBV3-1 and TRBJ2-2, the complete variable domain is DTAVSQTPKYLVTQMGNDKSIKCEQNLGHDTMYWYKQDSKKFLKIMFSYNNKELIINETVPNRFSPKSPDKAHLNLHINSLELGDSAVYFCASSPRRDTGELFFGEGSRLTVL.

This rearrangement joins TRBV29-1 to TRBJ1-4; D unresolved. The CDR3 extends over 10 amino acids. Germline CDR1 is SQVTM and CDR2 is ANQGSEA. With 7 bases removed from V and 7 bases from J, the gap between germline ends came to 7 bases. Here the CDR3 reads CSGRAEKLFF. The CDR3 DNA reads TGCAGCGGAAGGGCTGAAAAACTGTTTTTT.

This clonotype came up a few times. The rearrangement links TRBV7-2 to TRBJ2-7, with 12 bases fitting TRBD2. Germline-derived CDR1 and CDR2 are SGHTA and FQGNSA. The ends lost 5 bases at V and 3 bases at J; junction bases unmatched: 8. This CDR3 has 16 residues. The CDR3 region has the DNA TGTGCCAGCAGCAGGTGGACTAGCGGGAAGAACTACGAGCAGTACTTC. Translation gives CASSRWTSGKNYEQYF.

The chain links TRBV7-2 to TRBJ2-3; TRBD1 or TRBD2 may be the D gene (7 bases each). Germline assignment: CDR1 SGHTA and CDR2 FQGNSA. Trimming left V 5 bases short and J 6 bases short, with 18 bases between. This CDR3 has 15 amino acids. DNA of the CDR3: TGTGCCAGCAGCCCAGGGGGGGTTTCATACGATACGCAGTATTTT. Its translation: CASSPGGVSYDTQYF.

This clonotype was found once. V is TRBV2 and J is TRBJ2-2; D not resolved. V was cut by 6 bases and J by 3 bases, with 14 bases left in between. This CDR3 comprises 15 residues. Germline V gene data show CDR1 as SNHLY and CDR2 as FYNNEI. In DNA, the CDR3 is TGTGCCAGCAGAAGATCTAGGTCAGACACCGGGGAGCTGTTTTTT. It specifies CASRRSRSDTGELFF.

The chain carries TRBV28 and TRBJ1-2; 9 nucleotides line up with TRBD1. CDR1 and CDR2 from the germline V gene are MDHEN and SYDVKM. CDR3 length: 14 residues. J was trimmed by 8 bases and V by 4 bases; bases with no gene match: 8. CDR3 loop: CASSSPRTGAGYTF. The CDR3 region has the DNA TGTGCCAGCAGTTCCCCACGGACAGGGGCGGGCTACACCTTC.

This clonotype was seen many times. The V and J genes are TRBV29-1 and TRBJ2-5; D is uncertain. Trimming left V 6 bases short and J 2 bases short, with 4 bases between. Germline assignment: CDR1 SQVTM and CDR2 ANQGSEA. This CDR3 comprises 10 residues. For the CDR3, the DNA is TGCAGCGTGACACAAGAGACCCAGTACTTC. This sequence encodes CSVTQETQYF. Full variable domain (outside the CDR3, taken from reference TRBV29-1 and TRBJ2-5): SAVISQKPSRDICQRGTSLTIQCQVDSQVTMMFWYRQQPGQSLTLIATANQGSEATYESGFVIDKFPISRPNLTFSTLTVSNMSPEDSSIYLCSVTQETQYFGPGTRLLVL.

The gene calls are TRBV11-3 and TRBJ2-7; D possibly uses TRBD1 or TRBD2 (6 bases each). The CDR3 sequence is 15 residues long. V was clipped by 0 bases and J by 6 bases, with 15 bases between them. Germline V gene data show CDR1 as SGHNT and CDR2 as YENEEA. The CDR3 nucleotides read TGTGCCAGCAGCTTAGATGGGAACGGGGGCCGCGAGCAGTACTTC. This translates into CASSLDGNGGREQYF.

The genes are TRBV20-1 and TRBJ1-2, with 8 bases aligning to TRBD1. CDR3 size: 14 residues. The V segment lost 5 bases and the J segment 2 bases; nucleotides outside the gene matches: 7. Germline assignment: CDR1 DFQATT and CDR2 SNEGSKA (reference sequence). In nucleotides, the CDR3 is TGCAGTGCTCAGTCGGACAGGGAAAACTATGGCTACACCTTC. Its translation is CSAQSDRENYGYTF.

This clonotype appeared a few times. The DNA of the CDR3 is TGTGCCAGCAGCTTAGGGGACAGGGGAAGTGTGGAACAGTTCTTC. It codes for CASSLGDRGSVEQFF. This sequence joins TRBV7-9 and TRBJ2-1; 10 positions match TRBD1. V trimming: 1 base; J trimming: 13 bases; junction bases outside the gene matches: 10. The CDR3 is 15 residues long. Germline CDR1 SEHNR, CDR2 FQNEAQ (reference sequence). Full variable domain (remainder filled in from reference TRBV7-9 and TRBJ2-1): DTGVSQNPRHKITKRGQNVTFRCDPISEHNRLYWYRQTLGQGPEFLTYFQNEAQLEKSRLLSDRFSAERPKGSFSTLEIQRTEQGDSAMYLCASSLGDRGSVEQFFGPGTRLTVL.

This clonotype was recorded a few times. The chain uses TRBV20-1 and TRBJ1-5; maybe TRBD1 (5 bases). The germline V and J ends were trimmed by 8 bases and 2 bases, with 13 bases remaining between them. There are 13 residues in the CDR3. Per the germline V gene, CDR1 is DFQATT and CDR2 is SNEGSKA (reference sequence). CDR3 nucleotides: TGCAGTTCCCACGGGGGGGGCAATCAGCCCCAGCATTTT. Its translation: CSSHGGGNQPQHF.

The CDR3, as DNA: TGTGCCTGCAAGCGGGGGGACTACGAGCAGTACTTC. Amino acid sequence: CACKRGDYEQYF. This chain joins TRBV30 and TRBJ2-5; TRBD2 matches at 9 bases. The DNA end is more similar to TRBJ2-7, so the J call may be wrong. The CDR3 runs to 12 residues. In germline, CDR1 is GTSNPN, CDR2 SVGIG (reference sequence).

V gene TRBV9 combines with J gene TRBJ1-2; no firm D call. This CDR3 comprises 17 residues. Germline CDR1 and CDR2: SGDLS and YYNGEE. Trimming pared 0 bases from V and 3 bases from J, leaving 18 bases between. Here the CDR3 reads CASSVASKSGRDYGYTF. The CDR3 DNA sequence: TGTGCCAGCAGCGTAGCTAGTAAATCGGGTCGAGACTATGGCTACACCTTC.

This clonotype has only a few counts. The rearrangement uses TRBV18 and TRBJ2-3, with 8 bases aligning to TRBD2. The germline V gene encodes CDR1 KGHSH and CDR2 LQKENI. This CDR3 has 14 amino acids. With V trimmed by 0 bases and J by 5 bases, 1 base remained unmatched. CDR3 sequence reads: CASSPPTSEDTQYF. CDR3 in DNA: TGTGCCAGCTCACCACCGACTAGCGAAGATACGCAGTATTTT.

The chain has TRBV6-5 and TRBJ1-1, with D unclear. Germline V gives CDR1 MNHEY, CDR2 SVGAGI. The CDR3 has 15 amino acids. V shed 0 bases and J shed 0 bases, with 8 bases lying between them. Here the CDR3 DNA reads TGTGCCAGCAGTTACTCGTTATCGGTGAACACTGAAGCTTTCTTT. This translates into CASSYSLSVNTEAFF.

This chain joins TRBV3-1 and TRBJ2-2; 9 positions agree with TRBD2. V shed 8 bases and J 4 bases; nucleotides not matched to a gene: 2. The germline V gene has CDR1 LGHDT and CDR2 YNNKEL (reference sequence). The CDR3 is 13 amino acids. The CDR3 spells CASGLASTGELFF. The CDR3 nucleotides read TGTGCCAGCGGACTAGCGAGCACCGGGGAGCTGTTTTTT.

A note on this clonotype: An end of the junction differs from the germline gene, which may be a read error. V and J are TRBV4-3 and TRBJ2-1, with D possibly being TRBD2 (6 bases). The CDR3 runs 17 residues. Germline CDR1 LGHNA, CDR2 YSLEER. The CDR3 region has the DNA TGCACCAGCAGCCAAGAACTGGTCAGGGAGGAGAACAATGAGCAGTTCTTC. It encodes CTSSQELVREENNEQFF.

The chain joins TRBV19 to TRBJ1-2; 7 nucleotides match TRBD1. CDR3 length: 15 amino acids. Germline lookup yields CDR1 LNHDA and CDR2 SQIVND (reference sequence). J lost 8 bases, V lost 1 base, and 10 bases had no gene match. CDR3 sequence: CASSIGGGQDGGYTF. CDR3 DNA: TGTGCCAGTAGTATAGGGGGCGGACAGGATGGCGGCTACACCTTC.

This sequence joins TRBV30 and TRBJ2-6; unclear D gene. The germline V gene has CDR1 GTSNPN and CDR2 SVGIG (reference sequence). The CDR3 totals 16 residues. Trimming shortened V by 3 bases and J by 0 bases, and 12 bases separated the two germline ends. The CDR3, as DNA: TGTGCCTGGAGCGAAGACGCAACCTCTGGGGCCAACGTCCTGACTTTC. Its translation: CAWSEDATSGANVLTF.

This clonotype was found once. One end of the junction does not line up with germline, which may come from a read error. The chain joins TRBV12-3 or TRBV12-4 to TRBJ2-7; D possibly corresponds to TRBD1 (6 bases). The CDR3 has 14 amino acids. In nucleotides, the CDR3 is TGTGCCAGCAGTGGGACACTACGATCCTACGAGCAGGTCTTC. It encodes CASSGTLRSYEQVF.

This clonotype was observed many times. The chain combines TRBV20-1 with TRBJ1-2; 7 bases align to TRBD1. Germline CDR1 is DFQATT and CDR2 is SNEGSKA (reference sequence). With V trimmed by 0 bases and J by 7 bases, 5 bases remained unmatched. The CDR3 is made up of 13 amino acids. The CDR3 DNA follows: TGCAGTGCTAGAGATGGCCAGGGGGGTGGCTACACCTTC. Translating it yields CSARDGQGGGYTF.

This clonotype was picked up a small number of times. The chain employs TRBV7-2 and TRBJ2-6; 7 bases map to TRBD2. Germline CDR1 reads SGHTA; CDR2 reads FQGNSA. The CDR3 runs to 16 residues. The junction had 3 bases not matched to a gene; V was cut back by 4 bases and J by 0 bases. CDR3 bases: TGTGCCAGCAGCTCCAGCGGGGACTCTGGGGCCAACGTCCTGACTTTC. Residues: CASSSSGDSGANVLTF.

This sequence joins TRBV25-1 and TRBJ1-2; TRBD1 agrees at 8 bases. The germline V gene has CDR1 MGHDK and CDR2 SYGVNS. The CDR3 is 14 amino acids. The ends lost 5 bases at V and 7 bases at J; junction bases unmatched: 9. Here the CDR3 reads CASSRDRRIGGYTF. CDR3 in DNA: TGTGCCAGCAGTAGGGACAGGCGTATCGGTGGCTACACCTTC.

Only a few counts were recorded for this clonotype. The gene calls are TRBV7-3 and TRBJ2-6; no clear D gene. Looked up from germline, CDR1 is SGHTA and CDR2 is FQGTGA. Trimming took 4 bases from V and 0 from J, leaving 10 bases between them. The CDR3 sequence is 16 residues long. CDR3 DNA sequence: TGTGCCAGCAGCTATTATCTGGGCTCTGGGGCCAACGTCCTGACTTTC. Translation: CASSYYLGSGANVLTF. Based on the CDR3 plus reference TRBV7-3 and TRBJ2-6, the full variable domain is GAGVSQTPSNKVTEKGKYVELRCDPISGHTALYWYRQSLGQGPEFLIYFQGTGAADDSGLPNDRFFAVRPEGSVSTLKIQRTERGDSAVYLCASSYYLGSGANVLTFGAGSRLTVL.

This clonotype occurred a few times. CDR3 coding DNA: TGTGCCAGCAGCCAAACAACAGGGGGGACTGAAGCTTTCTTT. The encoded protein is CASSQTTGGTEAFF. The chain links TRBV14 to TRBJ1-1, with 8 positions matching TRBD1. This CDR3 is built from 14 residues. With 2 bases clipped from V and 5 bases from J, the junction kept 4 bases outside the gene matches. In germline, CDR1 is SGHDN, CDR2 FVKESK.